These 4 T cell receptor beta chains were sequenced from one sample in a study of cytomegalovirus exposure and HLA in healthy donors. The study ran its PCR with 60 Vbeta and 13 Jbeta primers. Repertoires were generated with immunoSEQ multiplex PCR, while TCRdb's copy carries only in-frame clones and drops some. The profile covers about 140,000 clones, with approximately 80% appearing a single time and 3% to 4.5% taken by the ten largest. The sample consisted of PBMCs. All receptors derive from a male donor in good health and CMV-seronegative.

This rearrangement joins TRBV29-1 to TRBJ2-2; D is perhaps TRBD2 (7 bases). Germline CDR1 and CDR2: SQVTM and ANQGSEA. V was clipped by 4 bases and J by 6 bases, with 18 bases between them. CDR3 length: 15 residues. CDR3 DNA: TGCAGCGTTGTTGGGGGCGGGGGAAACGCCGGGGAGCTGTTTTTT. It codes for CSVVGGGGNAGELFF.

This clone came up a few times. V gene TRBV2 combines with J gene TRBJ1-4, with D uncertain. This CDR3 region has 14 residues. The germline CDR1 and CDR2 sequences are SNHLY and FYNNEI. The ends were cut back, 5 bases at V and 4 bases at J, with 11 bases in the middle. The CDR3 nucleotides read TGTGCCAGCAGTTTTGGCCGCGGTAATGAAAAACTGTTTTTT. Its protein product is CASSFGRGNEKLFF.

CDR3 protein: CASSQGVTRGPSTQYF. The CDR3 nucleotides read TGCGCCAGCAGCCAAGGGGTCACGAGAGGCCCAAGTACGCAGTATTTT. This chain links TRBV4-1 with TRBJ2-3; D gene unclear. The V end was cut by 1 base, the J end by 8 bases, with 19 bases between. Germline assignment: CDR1 MGHRA and CDR2 YSYEKL. The CDR3 consists of 16 residues.

V and J are TRBV27 and TRBJ1-2, with TRBD1 matching over 7 bases. The junction had 6 bases not matched to a gene; V was cut back by 6 bases and J by 5 bases. CDR3 length: 13 amino acids. CDR1 and CDR2 from the germline V gene are MNHEY and SMNVEV (reference sequence). The CDR3 coding sequence is TGTGCCAGCAGCCCGGGACAGCTGTATGGCTACACCTTC. Translated, it gives CASSPGQLYGYTF.